The 25 T cell receptor beta chains below come from one sample, sequenced in a study of control samples from healthy donors and cancer patients (TCRdb year 2020). Receptors were amplified or captured by the immunoSEQ multiplex PCR assay. In its TCRdb copy, this immuneACCESS table keeps in-frame sequences only and misses some clones. Where compared with another copy, unresolved V genes explain less than half of these, and the others have no known cause. The sample table contains around 80,000 clones; only one count was recorded for around 87% of them. The top ten clonotypes cover roughly 20% of the sample. Sample: blood. These receptor sequences come from a man aged 50 to 59 in good health.

The chain combines TRBV29-1 with TRBJ2-3; weak D call: TRBD2 (5 bases). Germline lookup yields CDR1 SQVTM and CDR2 ANQGSEA. V lost 1 base, J lost 2 bases, and 7 bases lay in between. The CDR3 is made up of 13 amino acids. This CDR3 is CSVEAGSTDTQYF. The DNA of the CDR3 is TGCAGCGTTGAAGCGGGGTCCACAGATACGCAGTATTTT.

V gene TRBV5-1 combines with J gene TRBJ1-4, with 7 bases fitting TRBD1. The CDR3 is 15 amino acids. V dropped 5 bases and J dropped 0; count of bases not matched to a gene: 4. Per germline, CDR1 SGHRS and CDR2 YFSETQ. The CDR3 coding sequence is TGCGCCAGCAGGGCAGGGGGTCCAACTAATGAAAAACTGTTTTTT. It codes for CASRAGGPTNEKLFF.

V gene TRBV7-9 combines with J gene TRBJ1-1; perhaps TRBD1 as D (6 bases). This CDR3 has 13 amino acids. Germline loops: CDR1 SEHNR, CDR2 FQNEAQ (reference sequence). V dropped 4 bases and J dropped 4 bases, with 10 bases sitting between them. The CDR3 is CASSSWGATEAFF. The CDR3 DNA reads as TGTGCCAGCAGCTCCTGGGGGGCCACTGAAGCTTTCTTT.

This clone was seen only once. The same CDR3 arises from other DNA sequences in this sample as well. The chain joins TRBV6-5 to TRBJ1-1; TRBD1 might be the D (6 bases). Germline V CDR1 and CDR2: MNHEY, SVGAGI. CDR3 length: 14 residues. The ends were cut back, 1 base at V and 2 bases at J, with 8 bases in the middle. The CDR3 reads CASSYWDINTEAFF. CDR3 nucleotide sequence: TGTGCCAGCAGTTACTGGGACATAAACACTGAAGCTTTCTTT.

The chain couples TRBV11-2 to TRBJ2-3, with D uncertain. Trimming removed 3 bases at V and 1 base at J, with 8 bases between. The CDR3 consists of 14 residues. Germline assignment: CDR1 SGHAT and CDR2 FQNNGV. CDR3 protein: CASSLSQGTDTQYF. CDR3 DNA sequence: TGTGCCAGCAGCTTGTCGCAGGGCACAGATACGCAGTATTTT.

The V call is TRBV12-5, the J call TRBJ1-6, with 11 bases lining up with TRBD1. J gave up 8 bases and V 4 bases, and 1 base lay outside the gene matches. CDR1 and CDR2 (germline): LGHNT, FRNRAP. There are 14 residues in the CDR3. Here the CDR3 DNA reads TGTGCTAGTGGTTCGGGACAGGGGGATTCACCCCTCCACTTT. Its protein product is CASGSGQGDSPLHF.

V is TRBV11-2 and J is TRBJ2-2, with D perhaps matching TRBD1 or TRBD2 (5 bases each). CDR1 is SGHAT and CDR2 is FQNNGV in the germline V gene. The CDR3 consists of 14 residues. V dropped 0 bases and J dropped 6 bases, with 8 bases sitting between them. CDR3 sequence reads: CASSLDGGPGELFF. The CDR3 bases are TGTGCCAGCAGCTTAGATGGGGGACCCGGGGAGCTGTTTTTT.

The gene calls are TRBV10-3 and TRBJ1-2, with D perhaps TRBD1 (5 bases). The CDR3 covers 13 residues. The V gene lost 4 bases and the J gene lost 4 bases, with 10 bases spanning the gap. CDR1 is ENHRY and CDR2 is SYGVKD in the germline V gene. CDR3 sequence: CAISGGDGYGYTF. DNA for the CDR3: TGTGCCATCAGTGGCGGGGACGGCTATGGCTACACCTTC.

This chain links TRBV7-6 with TRBJ2-1; 8 nucleotides line up with TRBD1. This CDR3 has 13 amino acids. After removal of 6 bases from V and 7 bases from J, the junction contained 5 bases not matched to a gene. Germline V gene sequence: CDR1 SGHVS, CDR2 FNYEAQ. CDR3 sequence (DNA): TGTGCCAGCAGTAGGCAGGGGGCTAATGAGCAGTTCTTC. It is translated as CASSRQGANEQFF. The whole variable domain, filled in from reference TRBV7-6 and TRBJ2-1, reads GAGVSQSPRYKVTKRGQDVALRCDPISGHVSLYWYRQALGQGPEFLTYFNYEAQQDKSGLPNDRFSAERPEGSISTLTIQRTEQRDSAMYRCASSRQGANEQFFGPGTRLTVL.

The chain combines TRBV2 with TRBJ1-1; a possible D gene is TRBD1 (5 bases). Between the trimmed V and J ends, which lost 4 bases and 1 base, there was a span of 7 bases. The CDR3 extends over 13 amino acids. Germline V gives CDR1 SNHLY, CDR2 FYNNEI. The CDR3 DNA sequence: TGTGCCAGCAGTGCAGGGTGGAACACTGAAGCTTTCTTT. It codes for CASSAGWNTEAFF.

The chain couples TRBV2 to TRBJ2-7; 9 bases are shared with TRBD1. The CDR3 is 13 amino acids. The V gene end was trimmed by 8 bases and the J gene end by 6 bases; junction bases not matched to a gene: 8. Germline loops: CDR1 SNHLY, CDR2 FYNNEI. This CDR3 is CASAGTGKGEQYF. CDR3 DNA: TGTGCCAGCGCCGGGACAGGGAAGGGCGAGCAGTACTTC.

The gene calls are TRBV9 and TRBJ2-3, with TRBD2 matching over 13 bases. Germline V CDR1 and CDR2: SGDLS, YYNGEE. The V segment lost 1 base and the J segment 4 bases; nucleotides outside the gene matches: 6. The CDR3 covers 17 residues. The CDR3 region is CASSVFGLAGVSDTQYF. In DNA form, the CDR3 reads TGTGCCAGCAGCGTATTTGGACTAGCGGGAGTGTCAGATACGCAGTATTTT.

The rearrangement links TRBV5-8 to TRBJ2-5; 9 bases fit TRBD2. Trimming removed 1 base from V and 1 base from J; junction bases left unmatched: 5. CDR1 is SGHTS and CDR2 is YDEGEE in the germline V gene. The CDR3 consists of 16 residues. The DNA of the CDR3 is TGTGCCAGCAGCTTGTATGCGGGAGGGACCCAAGAGACCCAGTACTTC. Its translation: CASSLYAGGTQETQYF.

The rearrangement uses TRBV2 and TRBJ1-4; D gene uncertain. V shed 3 bases and J shed 4 bases, with 9 bases lying between them. This CDR3 has 14 amino acids. CDR1 is SNHLY, CDR2 FYNNEI, per germline. CDR3 sequence: CASSDLLGNEKLFF. The CDR3 DNA is TGTGCCAGCAGTGATCTTTTGGGTAATGAAAAACTGTTTTTT. Based on the CDR3 plus reference TRBV2 and TRBJ1-4, the full variable domain is EPEVTQTPSHQVTQMGQEVILRCVPISNHLYFYWYRQILGQKVEFLVSFYNNEISEKSEIFDDQFSVERPDGSNFTLKIRSTKLEDSAMYFCASSDLLGNEKLFFGSGTQLSVL.

The chain combines TRBV7-8 with TRBJ1-1; D might be TRBD1 (6 bases). Germline CDR1 and CDR2: SGHVS and FQNEAQ. Trimming removed 0 bases from V and 4 bases from J, with 18 bases in between. The CDR3 spans 17 residues. The CDR3 spells CASSLAPVGGGSTEAFF. CDR3 coding DNA: TGTGCCAGCAGCTTAGCGCCCGTAGGGGGGGGGTCCACTGAAGCTTTCTTT.

The rearrangement links TRBV30 to TRBJ1-3; TRBD1 is a possible D gene (5 bases). The CDR3 consists of 14 residues. The germline CDR1 and CDR2 sequences are GTSNPN and SVGIG (reference sequence). The germline V and J ends were trimmed by 2 bases and 1 base, with 9 bases remaining between them. The CDR3 is CAWSTGGSGNTIYF. The DNA of the CDR3 is TGTGCCTGGAGTACGGGGGGGTCTGGAAACACCATATATTTT.

The chain combines TRBV7-9 with TRBJ2-1, with TRBD1 identical over 12 bases. The CDR3 is made up of 15 amino acids. V lost 3 bases, J lost 8 bases, and 5 bases stayed unmatched. Germline CDR1 SEHNR, CDR2 FQNEAQ (reference sequence). CDR3 nucleotides: TGTGCCAGCAGCTTGGGGACAGGGGGCTTCGATGAGCAGTTCTTC. Protein product: CASSLGTGGFDEQFF. Together with reference TRBV7-9 and TRBJ2-1, the CDR3 gives the full variable domain: DTGVSQNPRHKITKRGQNVTFRCDPISEHNRLYWYRQTLGQGPEFLTYFQNEAQLEKSRLLSDRFSAERPKGSFSTLEIQRTEQGDSAMYLCASSLGTGGFDEQFFGPGTRLTVL.

V gene TRBV11-3 combines with J gene TRBJ2-1, with D uncertain. The CDR3 consists of 11 residues. Germline V gene data show CDR1 as SGHNT and CDR2 as YENEEA. Trimming pared 1 base from V and 7 bases from J, leaving 2 bases between. CDR3 loop: CASSLVNEQFF. For the CDR3, the DNA is TGTGCCAGCAGCTTAGTGAATGAGCAGTTCTTC.

This clone turned up a few times. This chain links TRBV4-1 with TRBJ2-7, with D hard to call. The germline CDR1 and CDR2 sequences are MGHRA and YSYEKL. V lost 4 bases and J 4 bases, leaving 8 bases between the germline ends. The CDR3 has 12 residues. The CDR3 is CASSPTGYEQYF. As DNA, the CDR3 is TGCGCCAGCAGCCCCACTGGATACGAGCAGTACTTC.

The chain joins TRBV7-2 to TRBJ1-1; D gene uncertain. Trimming removed 3 bases at V and 1 base at J, with 12 bases between. This CDR3 spans 15 amino acids. Germline V gives CDR1 SGHTA, CDR2 FQGNSA. The CDR3 sequence is CASSFGGIKNTEAFF. CDR3 nucleotides: TGTGCCAGCAGCTTCGGAGGCATCAAGAACACTGAAGCTTTCTTT.

The V call is TRBV28, the J call TRBJ1-1, with D perhaps matching TRBD1 (6 bases). Trimming removed 3 bases at V and 3 bases at J, with 17 bases between. Germline V lookup: CDR1 MDHEN, CDR2 SYDVKM. This CDR3 has 16 residues. CDR3 sequence reads: CASSFGGHGADTEAFF. The CDR3 coding sequence is TGTGCCAGCAGTTTTGGGGGGCATGGGGCTGACACTGAAGCTTTCTTT.

This sequence joins TRBV24-1 and TRBJ1-2; no firm D call. CDR3 length equals 10 residues. The V and J ends lost 9 bases and 8 bases respectively, with 9 bases between them. The germline V gene has CDR1 KGHDR and CDR2 SFDVKD. The CDR3: CATQHPGYTF. DNA for the CDR3: TGTGCCACCCAACACCCGGGCTACACCTTC.

The rearrangement links TRBV29-1 to TRBJ1-1, with D uncertain. This CDR3 comprises 12 residues. Trimming cost V 8 bases and J 4 bases, with 14 bases left between them. Germline assignment: CDR1 SQVTM and CDR2 ANQGSEA. CDR3 DNA: TGCAGCACGGAGGGCATGAGCACTGAAGCTTTCTTT. Its protein product is CSTEGMSTEAFF.

Worth noting for this clone: Other nucleotide sequences from this sample produce the same CDR3. The V gene is TRBV5-1, the J gene TRBJ1-1; D gene unclear. This CDR3 has 15 residues. CDR1 is SGHRS, CDR2 YFSETQ, per germline. Trimming took off 0 bases at V and 1 base at J, with 10 bases between the two ends. CDR3 protein: CASSLGVSSNTEAFF. Here the CDR3 DNA reads TGCGCCAGCAGCTTGGGAGTTTCCTCGAACACTGAAGCTTTCTTT. Drawing the rest from reference TRBV5-1 and TRBJ1-1, the complete variable domain is KAGVTQTPRYLIKTRGQQVTLSCSPISGHRSVSWYQQTPGQGLQFLFEYFSETQRNKGNFPGRFSGRQFSNSRSEMNVSTLELGDSALYLCASSLGVSSNTEAFFGQGTRLTVV.

The chain joins TRBV7-2 to TRBJ2-5, with 10 bases lining up with TRBD2. Germline-derived CDR1 and CDR2 are SGHTA and FQGNSA. The CDR3 is 15 residues long. With V trimmed by 4 bases and J by 7 bases, 9 bases remained unmatched. The chain's CDR3 is CASSSFSGRAGTQYF. The DNA for the CDR3 is TGTGCCAGCAGCTCATTCAGCGGGAGGGCCGGGACCCAGTACTTC.